A single TCR beta chain is shown here with its context. These data are taken from a study of blood T cell repertoires in COVID-19. The CDR3 runs 13 residues. Generated by immunoSEQ multiplex PCR, the TCRdb table keeps only in-frame clones and is missing some. The table has some 73,000 clones, approximately 89% seen once. This receptor was obtained from a woman of 80 years or more with active or convalescent COVID-19. The rearrangement uses TRBV21-1 and TRBJ1-3. TRBV21-1 is a pseudogene segment. Sample: peripheral blood. DNA of the CDR3: TGTGCCAGCAGCCCGCACTATGGAAACACCATATATTTT. Translation gives CASSPHYGNTIYF.